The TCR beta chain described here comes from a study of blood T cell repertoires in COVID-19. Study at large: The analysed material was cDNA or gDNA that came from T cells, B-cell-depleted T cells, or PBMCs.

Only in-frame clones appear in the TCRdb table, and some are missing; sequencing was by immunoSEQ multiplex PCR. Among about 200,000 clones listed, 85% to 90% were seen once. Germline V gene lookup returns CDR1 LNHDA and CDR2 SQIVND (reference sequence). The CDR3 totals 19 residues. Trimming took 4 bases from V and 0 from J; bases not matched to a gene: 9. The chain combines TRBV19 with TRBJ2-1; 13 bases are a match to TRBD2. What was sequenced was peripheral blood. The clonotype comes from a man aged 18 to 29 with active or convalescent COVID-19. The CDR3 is CASSRWTSGGHSSYNEQFF. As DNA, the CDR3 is TGTGCCAGTAGTAGGTGGACTAGCGGGGGCCATAGCTCCTACAATGAGCAGTTCTTC.